Shown below are 8 T cell receptor beta chains from a single sample sequenced in a study of lymphopenia after photon versus proton radiotherapy. TCRdb's table, derived via immunoSEQ multiplex PCR, lists solely in-frame clones and lacks some. The table lists roughly 150,000 clones, 75% to 90% of them singletons. Sequencing used peripheral blood, obtained from a patient treated with photon-based radiotherapy. These receptors were collected from a middle-aged man with gastric cancer.

This chain links TRBV19 with TRBJ1-5; D is perhaps TRBD1 (5 bases). This CDR3 contains 14 residues. CDR1 and CDR2 from the germline V gene are LNHDA and SQIVND (reference sequence). Trimming pared 5 bases from V and 4 bases from J, leaving 12 bases between. Written as DNA, the CDR3 is TGTGCCAGTAGTCTCCGACAGTGGAATCAGCCCCAGCATTTT. As protein: CASSLRQWNQPQHF. Full variable domain (missing parts from reference TRBV19 and TRBJ1-5): DGGITQSPKYLFRKEGQNVTLSCEQNLNHDAMYWYRQDPGQGLRLIYYSQIVNDFQKGDIAEGYSVSREKKESFPLTVTSAQKNPTAFYLCASSLRQWNQPQHFGDGTRLSIL.

J is TRBJ1-4 and V is TRBV7-6; D may be TRBD1 (5 bases). The CDR3 totals 16 residues. Trimming cost V 1 base and J 3 bases, with 12 bases left between them. Germline CDR1 reads SGHVS; CDR2 reads FNYEAQ. The CDR3 bases are TGTGCCAGCAGCTTAGTGCCCATAGGGGCTAATGAAAAACTGTTTTTT. Amino acids: CASSLVPIGANEKLFF.

The chain couples TRBV6-7 to TRBJ2-4, with D perhaps matching TRBD1 or TRBD2 (5 bases each). TRBV6-7 has ORF status, its function being uncertain. V shed 9 bases and J shed 3 bases, with 18 bases lying between them. The CDR3 runs 15 residues. As DNA, the CDR3 is TGTGCCAGTAAGGGGAGCTATACAGTCAAAAACATTCAGTACTTC. Its protein product is CASKGSYTVKNIQYF.

V usage is TRBV19 and J usage is TRBJ1-5, with unresolved D. Looked up from germline, CDR1 is LNHDA and CDR2 is SQIVND (reference sequence). The CDR3 is 15 residues long. V was trimmed by 6 bases and J by 3 bases, leaving 15 bases between them. In nucleotides, the CDR3 is TGTGCCAGTAGCCTGGAGCGGGGAAACAATCAGCCCCAGCATTTT. Amino acids: CASSLERGNNQPQHF.

The V gene is TRBV5-1, the J gene TRBJ2-7, with 7 bases that match TRBD2. V gave up 0 bases and J gave up 7 bases; unmatched junction bases: 10. Germline V gene lookup returns CDR1 SGHRS and CDR2 YFSETQ. This CDR3 has 15 residues. This chain's CDR3 is CASSLDSSGMGEQYF. In DNA form, the CDR3 reads TGCGCCAGCAGCTTGGACTCCAGCGGGATGGGGGAGCAGTACTTC.

V gene TRBV14 combines with J gene TRBJ2-1; 13 nucleotides match TRBD2. The ends lost 4 bases at V and 15 bases at J; junction bases unmatched: 12. CDR1 and CDR2 (germline): SGHDN, FVKESK. This CDR3 is built from 15 residues. The CDR3 is CASSRQGSTSGRWFF. CDR3 nucleotides: TGTGCCAGCAGCCGCCAGGGGTCGACTAGCGGGAGGTGGTTCTTC.

The gene calls are TRBV6-1 and TRBJ2-1; 8 bases match TRBD1. The CDR3 consists of 14 residues. V shed 8 bases and J 6 bases; nucleotides not matched to a gene: 9. Germline-derived CDR1 and CDR2 are MNHNS and SASEGT. CDR3 amino acids: CASVTGTGGNEQFF. CDR3 in DNA: TGTGCCAGCGTCACCGGGACAGGAGGCAATGAGCAGTTCTTC.

The genes are TRBV2 and TRBJ1-5; D is unresolved. V lost 6 bases, J lost 6 bases, and 9 bases lay in between. This CDR3 region has 12 residues. Germline assignment: CDR1 SNHLY and CDR2 FYNNEI. CDR3 DNA sequence: TGTGCCAGCAGCTGGGCTACTCAGCCCCAGCATTTT. It specifies CASSWATQPQHF.